The 2 T cell receptor beta chains reported below all come from one sample, sequenced in a study of shared clonotypes between healthy human individuals. Assay used: immunoSEQ multiplex PCR; TCRdb lists only in-frame clones, some missing. Of about 2.3 million clones listed, approximately 95% are singletons. Material for sequencing was naive CD4+ T cells from PBMCs. Subset specified: CD45RA+ positively selected. The receptors originated from a young man in good health. Some clones in this sample may be carry-over from other donors' samples.

CDR3 DNA sequence: TGTGCCAGCAGTTACTCGCGGACGGGCCTTAACTATGGCTACACCTTC. This translates into CASSYSRTGLNYGYTF. V is TRBV6-5 and J is TRBJ1-2; D unclear. CDR1 is MNHEY, CDR2 SVGAGI, per germline. Trimming removed 0 bases from V and 1 base from J, with 12 bases in between. This CDR3 region has 16 residues.

This chain connects TRBV27 to TRBJ2-5; no reliable D call. Trimming stripped 5 bases from V and 5 bases from J, with 15 bases between. The CDR3 is 14 amino acids. Germline CDR1 reads MNHEY; CDR2 reads SMNVEV (reference sequence). The CDR3 loop is CASSRQTGSETQYF. For the CDR3, the DNA is TGTGCCAGCAGTCGTCAGACCGGATCGGAGACCCAGTACTTC.